This TCR beta chain was profiled in a study of early T cells in non-severe SARS-CoV-2 infection (dated by TCRdb to the early 2020s). Describing the broader study: Because TCR sequencing was done on bulk RNA from unsorted whole blood, the alpha and beta chains could not be paired. What the authors observed across the whole study: VDJdb matching was skewed toward anti-spike CD8 responses and likely underestimated virus-specific expansions, missing private and CD4 specificities.

The method was 5' RACE. The sample was run on a NextSeq 500. Unique molecular identifiers were attached to individual cDNA molecules in the TCR library protocol so that sequencing error and PCR bias could be corrected. Sequencing covered both TCR alpha and beta chains, and within each sample the abundances of alpha and beta sequences were tightly co-correlated. Processing in the source paper ran as follows. Decombinator V4 was used to annotate TCR sequences for V gene, J gene and CDR3. TCRs were defined as expanded if a significant change between any two time points was detected under a Poisson model with p below 0.0001. Abundances of TCRs were expressed as counts per million after normalisation to the total number of TCRs sequenced in each sample. TRAV1-2 paired with TRAJ12, TRAJ20 or TRAJ33 defined MAIT TCRs, while TRAV10 paired with TRAJ18 defined iNKT TCRs. VDJdb, accessed 1 November 2021, was searched for CMV, EBV and SARS-CoV-2 annotated TCRs, excluding TCRs annotated for multiple antigens. Clones were called with MiXCR by TCRdb after fastp trimmed the public reads at Q25, and only in-frame beta chains were retained. Entries that share a CDR3 protein sequence are merged under the most common genes and DNA. These V and J calls are TCRdb output, not the study's own analysis. A total of about 50,000 distinct CDR3 sequences appear in this sample, 9.4% of them only once. Clones ranked in the top ten supply around 5.3% of the sample.

A case-control design nested within a healthcare worker cohort in London, UK, was used, with weekly nasopharyngeal swab PCR tests and blood sampling performed. Healthcare workers were recruited between 23 and 31 March 2020, during the week of the UK lockdown, and were followed weekly for up to roughly 16 weeks. Trimming removed 5 bases from V and 3 bases from J, leaving 11 bases between the germline ends. From its cysteine to its phenylalanine, the CDR3 spans 14 amino acids. The entry retains the CDR3 DNA only, 42 bases that are in frame from base 1. The germline V gene gives CDR1 as MNHEY and CDR2 as SVGEGT. A remark on this clonotype: No cognate antigen has been identified for it. No clone much larger than this one lies a single base away; base qualities are absent.

This TCR derives from an adult who was a healthcare worker with PCR-confirmed SARS-CoV-2 infection or an uninfected control (not recorded which). The sample here was whole blood, taken at baseline. The chain uses TRBV6-2 or TRBV6-3 and TRBJ2-1; the D gene is perhaps TRBD2, on 6 matching bases. The DNA sequence is TGTGCCAGCAGTCCTGGCGGGGACTACAATGAGCAGTTCTTC. Translated, this is CASSPGGDYNEQFF.